The 14 T cell receptor beta chains presented below share a single source sample, sequenced in a study of T-cell reconstitution after alpha-beta-depleted transplantation in children. The TCRbeta library incorporated unique molecular identifiers. TCRdb independently ran MiXCR on the PCR reads; one entry per CDR3 protein. The sample carries around 64,000 distinct CDR3 sequences, approximately 10% recorded once. The sample here was PBMCs, taken before TCRalphabeta/CD19-depleted stem cell transplant. These TCRs come from a boy aged 5-17 years with acute myeloid leukemia, due to receive a stem cell transplant.

This clonotype was found many times. The chain is built from TRBV5-6 and TRBJ2-5; 7 nucleotides agree with TRBD2. V lost 4 bases to trimming and J lost 5 bases; unmatched junction nucleotides: 8. The CDR3 has 14 residues. In germline, CDR1 is SGHDT, CDR2 YYEEEE. The CDR3 region has the DNA TGTGCCAGCAGCGCCGGACTAGGAGGGGAGACCCAGTACTTC. This encodes CASSAGLGGETQYF. Full variable domain (missing parts from reference TRBV5-6 and TRBJ2-5): DAGVTQSPTHLIKTRGQQVTLRCSPKSGHDTVSWYQQALGQGPQFIFQYYEEEERQRGNFPDRFSGHQFPNYSSELNVNALLLGDSALYLCASSAGLGGETQYFGPGTRLLVL.

This clonotype was seen repeatedly, ten times or more. The rearrangement links TRBV11-2 to TRBJ1-2; D may be TRBD1 (6 bases). Germline CDR1 and CDR2: SGHAT and FQNNGV. CDR3 size: 14 residues. Trimming took 3 bases from V and 4 from J, leaving 12 bases between them. CDR3 amino acids: CASSFTTGTYGYTF. For the CDR3, the DNA is TGTGCCAGCAGCTTCACGACAGGAACCTATGGCTACACCTTC.

This clonotype was seen a handful of times. The V and J genes are TRBV4-3 and TRBJ2-2, with unresolved D. The germline V gene encodes CDR1 LGHNA and CDR2 YSLEER. Trimming left V 1 base short and J 4 bases short, with 7 bases between. The length of the CDR3 is 14 residues. The chain's CDR3 is CASSQVAFTGELFF. The CDR3 DNA reads as TGCGCCAGCAGCCAAGTGGCGTTCACCGGGGAGCTGTTTTTT.

This clonotype was detected many times. Written as DNA, the CDR3 is TGCGCCAGCAGCTTGGGGGGGGCCCACACAGATACGCAGTATTTT. Translated, it gives CASSLGGAHTDTQYF. V and J are TRBV5-1 and TRBJ2-3; D may correspond to TRBD1 or TRBD2 (6 bases each). CDR1 is SGHRS, CDR2 YFSETQ, per germline. V was clipped by 0 bases and J by 2 bases, with 10 bases between them. CDR3 size: 15 residues.

The table lists this clonotype with many counts. The chain is built from TRBV9 and TRBJ2-1; TRBD2 matches 11 bases. Germline lookup yields CDR1 SGDLS and CDR2 YYNGEE. V gave up 2 bases and J gave up 5 bases; unmatched junction bases: 3. The CDR3 contains 15 residues. CDR3 residues: CASSVSSGGNNEQFF. CDR3 DNA sequence: TGTGCCAGCAGCGTCTCTAGCGGGGGGAACAATGAGCAGTTCTTC.

At least ten counts were recorded for this clonotype. J is TRBJ2-7 and V is TRBV27; no definite D call. Trimming removed 5 bases from V and 2 bases from J, with 13 bases in between. Germline lookup yields CDR1 MNHEY and CDR2 SMNVEV (reference sequence). The CDR3 runs to 14 residues. The CDR3 sequence: CASSAGRTAYEQYF. The CDR3 DNA follows: TGTGCCAGCAGTGCCGGACGGACGGCCTACGAGCAGTACTTC.

This clonotype was found many times. The V call is TRBV5-1, the J call TRBJ2-2, with 10 bases matching TRBD1. The germline V gene has CDR1 SGHRS and CDR2 YFSETQ. Unmatched junction bases numbered 2, after V lost 3 bases and J lost 3 bases. The CDR3 totals 15 residues. CDR3 nucleotide sequence: TGCGCCAGCAGCTCGGACAGGGGGGACACCGGGGAGCTGTTTTTT. It encodes CASSSDRGDTGELFF.

This clonotype was seen many times. The chain carries TRBV27 and TRBJ1-2; TRBD1 agrees at 8 bases. Germline-derived CDR1 and CDR2 are MNHEY and SMNVEV (reference sequence). V shed 0 bases and J 7 bases; nucleotides not matched to a gene: 16. There are 18 residues in the CDR3. The CDR3 DNA is TGTGCCAGCAGTTTATCTACCCTGACAGGGGCCACCTGGGGTGGCTACACCTTC. Its translation is CASSLSTLTGATWGGYTF.

This clonotype occurred many times. This chain connects TRBV20-1 to TRBJ2-3; 10 positions agree with TRBD2. The V gene end was trimmed by 4 bases and the J gene end by 2 bases; junction bases not matched to a gene: 3. The CDR3 runs to 14 residues. The germline gives CDR1 DFQATT, CDR2 SNEGSKA (reference sequence). Here the CDR3 DNA reads TGCAGTGCTACCGGGACTAGCGACACAGATACGCAGTATTTT. Its translation: CSATGTSDTDTQYF.

The sample holds many counts of this clonotype. Its ends do not fully match the called genes, so a read error is possible. This chain uses TRBV7-8 with TRBJ2-3, with 11 bases fitting TRBD1. CDR3 length: 12 residues. Germline-derived CDR1 and CDR2 are SGHVS and FQNEAQ. The CDR3 DNA is TGTGCCAGCAGCTTAGCTGGACAGGGGGCGCATTTT. This gives the protein CASSLAGQGAHF.

This clonotype occurred many times. The chain has TRBV11-2 and TRBJ2-1, with D hard to call. Germline loops: CDR1 SGHAT, CDR2 FQNNGV. CDR3 length equals 15 residues. Trimming took 5 bases from V and 0 from J, leaving 11 bases between them. In DNA form, the CDR3 reads TGTGCCAGCAGCGTATCTTTTAGCTCCTACAATGAGCAGTTCTTC. It translates to CASSVSFSSYNEQFF.

There are many counts of this clonotype. This chain uses TRBV12-3 or TRBV12-4 with TRBJ1-6; D uncertain. The germline V and J ends were trimmed by 3 bases and 6 bases, with 9 bases remaining between them. The length of the CDR3 is 14 residues. The CDR3 DNA reads TGTGCCAGCAGTTTTGCAGCCTCTAATTCACCCCTCCACTTT. This codes for CASSFAASNSPLHF.

The table lists this clonotype with many counts. The chain carries TRBV20-1 and TRBJ2-7; the match to TRBD2 covers 10 bases. The junction had 7 bases not matched to a gene; V was cut back by 0 bases and J by 2 bases. From germline, CDR1 is DFQATT and CDR2 SNEGSKA (reference sequence). This CDR3 is 16 amino acids long. Here the CDR3 DNA reads TGCAGTGCTAGAGACCTGGCGGGACTAGCGACCTACGAGCAGTACTTC. Protein sequence: CSARDLAGLATYEQYF.

This clonotype was observed at least ten times. This chain joins TRBV12-3 or TRBV12-4 and TRBJ2-7; TRBD2 is a possible D gene (5 bases). The V and J ends lost 6 bases and 2 bases respectively, with 17 bases between them. CDR3 length equals 15 residues. The DNA of the CDR3 is TGTGCCAGCAGCCCTATGGCGGGTATGACCTACGAGCAGTACTTC. Protein: CASSPMAGMTYEQYF.